This TCR beta chain was obtained from a study of T cells of healthy individuals. This clonotype showed up many times. The CDR3 is made up of 14 amino acids. J was trimmed by 5 bases and V by 5 bases; bases with no gene match: 4. TCRdb re-called the 5' RACE reads through MiXCR, storing one row per CDR3 protein. The table has more than 85,000 distinct CDR3 sequences, 15% to 20% seen once. The receptor's source is a human donor in good health. J is TRBJ2-1 and V is TRBV12-3 or TRBV12-4; 9 positions agree with TRBD1. The CDR3 DNA sequence: TGTGCCAGCAGTCCAGGGACAGGGAACAATGAGCAGTTCTTC. The encoded protein is CASSPGTGNNEQFF.